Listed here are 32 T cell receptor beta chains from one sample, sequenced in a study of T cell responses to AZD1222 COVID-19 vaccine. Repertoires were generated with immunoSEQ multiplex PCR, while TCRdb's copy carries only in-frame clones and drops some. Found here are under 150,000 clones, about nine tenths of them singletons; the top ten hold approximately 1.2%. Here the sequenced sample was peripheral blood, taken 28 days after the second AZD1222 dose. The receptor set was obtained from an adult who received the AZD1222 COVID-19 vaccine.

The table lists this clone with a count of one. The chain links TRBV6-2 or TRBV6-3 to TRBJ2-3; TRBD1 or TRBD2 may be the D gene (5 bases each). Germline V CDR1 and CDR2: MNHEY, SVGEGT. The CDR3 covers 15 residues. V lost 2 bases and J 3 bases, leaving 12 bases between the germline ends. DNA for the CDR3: TGTGCCAGCAGTTACGGCCAGGGAGAAACAGATACGCAGTATTTT. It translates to CASSYGQGETDTQYF.

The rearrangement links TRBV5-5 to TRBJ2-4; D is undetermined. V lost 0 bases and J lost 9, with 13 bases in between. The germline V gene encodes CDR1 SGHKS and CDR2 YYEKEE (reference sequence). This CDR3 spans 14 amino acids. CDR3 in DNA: TGTGCCAGCAGCTTGGATTATGGGGTCGGCATTCAGTACTTC. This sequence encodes CASSLDYGVGIQYF.

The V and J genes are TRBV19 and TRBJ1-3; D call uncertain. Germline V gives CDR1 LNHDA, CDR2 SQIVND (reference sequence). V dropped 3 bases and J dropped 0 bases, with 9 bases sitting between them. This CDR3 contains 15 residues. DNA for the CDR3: TGTGCCAGTAGTATTCGCGCAGACTCTGGAAACACCATATATTTT. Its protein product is CASSIRADSGNTIYF.

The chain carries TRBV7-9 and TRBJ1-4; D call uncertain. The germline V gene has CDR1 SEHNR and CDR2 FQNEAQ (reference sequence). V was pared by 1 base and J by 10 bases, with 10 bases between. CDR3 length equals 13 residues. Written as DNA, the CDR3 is TGTGCCAGCAGCTTAGAACGTTTGGGAAAACTGTTTTTT. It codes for CASSLERLGKLFF.

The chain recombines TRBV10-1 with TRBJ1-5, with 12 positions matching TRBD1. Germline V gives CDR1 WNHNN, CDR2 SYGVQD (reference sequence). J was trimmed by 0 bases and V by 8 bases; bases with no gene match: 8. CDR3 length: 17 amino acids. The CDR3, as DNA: TGCGCCAGCGGGGGGGACAGGGGGCCTGGTAGCAATCAGCCCCAGCATTTT. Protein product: CASGGDRGPGSNQPQHF.

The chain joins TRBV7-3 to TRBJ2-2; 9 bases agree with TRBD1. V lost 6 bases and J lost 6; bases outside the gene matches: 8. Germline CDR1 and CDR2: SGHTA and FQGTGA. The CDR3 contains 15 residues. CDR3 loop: CASSPTGGIAGELFF. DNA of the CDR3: TGTGCCAGCAGTCCCACAGGGGGCATCGCCGGGGAGCTGTTTTTT.

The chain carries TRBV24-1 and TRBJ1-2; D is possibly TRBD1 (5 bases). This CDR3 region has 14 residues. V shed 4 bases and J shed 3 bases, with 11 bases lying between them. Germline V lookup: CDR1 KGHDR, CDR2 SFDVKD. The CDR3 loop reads CATSDSLGDYGYTF. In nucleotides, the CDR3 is TGTGCCACCAGTGACTCACTGGGGGACTATGGCTACACCTTC.

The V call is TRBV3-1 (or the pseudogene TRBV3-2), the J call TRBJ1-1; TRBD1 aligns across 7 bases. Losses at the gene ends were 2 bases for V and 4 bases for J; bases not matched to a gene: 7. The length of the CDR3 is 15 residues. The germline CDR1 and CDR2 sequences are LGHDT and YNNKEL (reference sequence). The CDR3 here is CASSQRQGLVTEAFF. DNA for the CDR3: TGTGCCAGCAGCCAACGACAGGGTTTGGTCACTGAAGCTTTCTTT.

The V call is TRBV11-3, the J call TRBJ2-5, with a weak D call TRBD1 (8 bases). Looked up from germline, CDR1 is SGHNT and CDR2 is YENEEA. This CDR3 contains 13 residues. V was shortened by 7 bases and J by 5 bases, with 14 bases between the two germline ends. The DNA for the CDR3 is TGTGCCAGCAACTACAGGGGGGGCGAGACCCAGTACTTC. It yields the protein CASNYRGGETQYF.

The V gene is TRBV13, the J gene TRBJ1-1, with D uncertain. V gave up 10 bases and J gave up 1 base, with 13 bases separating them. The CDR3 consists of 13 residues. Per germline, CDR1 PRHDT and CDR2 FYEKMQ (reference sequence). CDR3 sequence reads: CATSLGQNTEAFF. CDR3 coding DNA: TGTGCCACCTCCCTCGGGCAGAACACTGAAGCTTTCTTT.

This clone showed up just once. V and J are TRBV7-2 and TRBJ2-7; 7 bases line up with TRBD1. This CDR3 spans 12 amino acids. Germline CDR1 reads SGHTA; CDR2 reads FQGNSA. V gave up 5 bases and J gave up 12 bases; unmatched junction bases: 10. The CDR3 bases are TGTGCCAGCAGCCCGACCCCAGGGGGAAGGTACTTC. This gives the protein CASSPTPGGRYF.

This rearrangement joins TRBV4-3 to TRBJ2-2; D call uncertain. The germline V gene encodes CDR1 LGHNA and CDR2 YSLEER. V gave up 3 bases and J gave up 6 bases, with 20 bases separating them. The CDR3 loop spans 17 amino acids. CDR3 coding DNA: TGCGCCAGCAGCCAGCCTACCGGACCCCGCAGTCCCGGGGAGCTGTTTTTT. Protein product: CASSQPTGPRSPGELFF.

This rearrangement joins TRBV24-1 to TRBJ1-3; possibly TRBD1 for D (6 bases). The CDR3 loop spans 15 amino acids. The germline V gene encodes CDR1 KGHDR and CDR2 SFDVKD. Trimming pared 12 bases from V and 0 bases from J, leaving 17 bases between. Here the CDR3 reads CARGPIGCSGNTIYF. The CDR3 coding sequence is TGTGCCCGGGGGCCGATTGGCTGCTCTGGAAACACCATATATTTT.

Here the CDR3 DNA reads TGTGCCAGCAGTGCCAGGGGGCTCGGTCAGCCCCAGCATTTT. This translates into CASSARGLGQPQHF. The V gene is TRBV2, the J gene TRBJ1-5; 8 bases are a match to TRBD1. Trimming took 4 bases from V and 6 from J; bases not matched to a gene: 5. The CDR3 contains 14 residues. Germline V gene data show CDR1 as SNHLY and CDR2 as FYNNEI. Combining the CDR3 with reference TRBV2 and TRBJ1-5 gives the whole variable domain EPEVTQTPSHQVTQMGQEVILRCVPISNHLYFYWYRQILGQKVEFLVSFYNNEISEKSEIFDDQFSVERPDGSNFTLKIRSTKLEDSAMYFCASSARGLGQPQHFGDGTRLSIL.

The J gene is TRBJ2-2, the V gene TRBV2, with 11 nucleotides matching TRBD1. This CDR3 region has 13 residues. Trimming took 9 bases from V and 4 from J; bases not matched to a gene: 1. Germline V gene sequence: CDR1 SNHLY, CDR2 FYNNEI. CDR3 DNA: TGTGCCAGGGGGACAGGGGGCACCGGGGAGCTGTTTTTT. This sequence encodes CARGTGGTGELFF.

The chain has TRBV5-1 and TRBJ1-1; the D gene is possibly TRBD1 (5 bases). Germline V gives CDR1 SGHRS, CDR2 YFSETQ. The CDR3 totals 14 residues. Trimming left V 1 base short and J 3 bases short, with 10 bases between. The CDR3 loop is CASSLTGPYTEAFF. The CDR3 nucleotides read TGCGCCAGCAGCTTGACAGGCCCCTACACTGAAGCTTTCTTT.

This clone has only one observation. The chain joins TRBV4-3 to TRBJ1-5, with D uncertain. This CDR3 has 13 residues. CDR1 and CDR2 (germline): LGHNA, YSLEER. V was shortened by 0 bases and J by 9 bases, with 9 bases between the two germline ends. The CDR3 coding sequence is TGCGCCAGCAGCCAAGAGGGGTGGGGGCCCCAGCATTTT. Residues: CASSQEGWGPQHF.

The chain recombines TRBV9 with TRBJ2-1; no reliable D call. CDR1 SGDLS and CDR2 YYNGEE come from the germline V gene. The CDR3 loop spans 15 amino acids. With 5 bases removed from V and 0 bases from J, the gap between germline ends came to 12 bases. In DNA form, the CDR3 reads TGTGCCAGCAGTCCTCTAGAGGCCTCCTACAATGAGCAGTTCTTC. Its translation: CASSPLEASYNEQFF.

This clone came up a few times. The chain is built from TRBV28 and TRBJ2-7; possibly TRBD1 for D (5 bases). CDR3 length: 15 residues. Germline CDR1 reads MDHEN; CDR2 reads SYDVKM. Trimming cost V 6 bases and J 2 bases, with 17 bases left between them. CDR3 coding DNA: TGTGCCAGCAGGACGGCAGGCAGGGAAACCTACGAGCAGTACTTC. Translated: CASRTAGRETYEQYF.

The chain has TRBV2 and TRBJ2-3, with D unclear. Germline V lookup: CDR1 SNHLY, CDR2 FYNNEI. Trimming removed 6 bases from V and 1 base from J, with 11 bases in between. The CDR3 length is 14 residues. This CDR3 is CASRHEAGTDTQYF. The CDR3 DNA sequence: TGTGCCAGCAGGCACGAGGCTGGCACAGATACGCAGTATTTT. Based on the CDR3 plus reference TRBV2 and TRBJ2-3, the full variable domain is EPEVTQTPSHQVTQMGQEVILRCVPISNHLYFYWYRQILGQKVEFLVSFYNNEISEKSEIFDDQFSVERPDGSNFTLKIRSTKLEDSAMYFCASRHEAGTDTQYFGPGTRLTVL.

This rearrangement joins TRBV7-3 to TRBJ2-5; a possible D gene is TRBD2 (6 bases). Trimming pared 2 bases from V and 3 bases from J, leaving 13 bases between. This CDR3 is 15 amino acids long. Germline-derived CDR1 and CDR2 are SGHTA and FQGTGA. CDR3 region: CASSLDGSGEETQYF. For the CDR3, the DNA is TGTGCCAGCAGCTTAGATGGATCGGGGGAAGAGACCCAGTACTTC.

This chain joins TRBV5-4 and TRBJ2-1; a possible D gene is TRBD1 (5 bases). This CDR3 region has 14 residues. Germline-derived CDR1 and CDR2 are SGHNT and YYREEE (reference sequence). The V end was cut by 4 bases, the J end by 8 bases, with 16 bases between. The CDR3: CASSITSGSDEQFF. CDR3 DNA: TGTGCCAGCAGCATAACCTCAGGGTCAGATGAGCAGTTCTTC.

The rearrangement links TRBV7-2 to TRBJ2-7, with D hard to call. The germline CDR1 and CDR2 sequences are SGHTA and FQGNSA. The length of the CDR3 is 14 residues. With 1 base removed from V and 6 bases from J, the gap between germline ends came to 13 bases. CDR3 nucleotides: TGTGCCAGCAGCTTAGGGGCGGTCACCCTCGAGCAGTACTTC. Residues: CASSLGAVTLEQYF.

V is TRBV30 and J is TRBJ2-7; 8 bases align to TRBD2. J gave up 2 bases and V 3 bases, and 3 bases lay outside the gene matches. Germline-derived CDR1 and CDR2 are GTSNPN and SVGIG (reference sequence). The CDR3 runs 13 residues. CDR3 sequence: CAWRLAATYEQYF. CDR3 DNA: TGTGCCTGGAGACTAGCGGCAACCTACGAGCAGTACTTC.

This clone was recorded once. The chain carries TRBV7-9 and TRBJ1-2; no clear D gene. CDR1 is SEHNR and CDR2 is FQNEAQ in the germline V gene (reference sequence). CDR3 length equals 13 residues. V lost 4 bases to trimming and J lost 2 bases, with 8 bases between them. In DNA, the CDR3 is TGTGCCAGCAGCTCGGGAGAAAACTATGGCTACACCTTC. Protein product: CASSSGENYGYTF.

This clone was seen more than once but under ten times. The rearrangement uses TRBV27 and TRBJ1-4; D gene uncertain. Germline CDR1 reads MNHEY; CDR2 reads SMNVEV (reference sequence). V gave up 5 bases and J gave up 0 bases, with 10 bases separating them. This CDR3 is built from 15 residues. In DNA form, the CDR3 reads TGTGCCAGCAGTGATAGGGCTGCAACTAATGAAAAACTGTTTTTT. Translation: CASSDRAATNEKLFF.

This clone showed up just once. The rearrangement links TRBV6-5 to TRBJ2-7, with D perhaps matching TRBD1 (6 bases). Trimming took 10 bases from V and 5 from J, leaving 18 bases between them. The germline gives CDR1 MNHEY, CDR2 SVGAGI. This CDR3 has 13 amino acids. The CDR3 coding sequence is TGTGCCACCCTAGACAGGAGAGGAGACGAGCAGTACTTC. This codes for CATLDRRGDEQYF.

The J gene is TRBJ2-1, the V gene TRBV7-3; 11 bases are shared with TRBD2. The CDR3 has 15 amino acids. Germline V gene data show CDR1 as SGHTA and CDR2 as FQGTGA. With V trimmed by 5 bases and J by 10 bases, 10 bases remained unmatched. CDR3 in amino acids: CASSGGSGRAREQFF. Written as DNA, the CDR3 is TGTGCCAGCAGCGGAGGTAGCGGGAGGGCGAGAGAGCAGTTCTTC.

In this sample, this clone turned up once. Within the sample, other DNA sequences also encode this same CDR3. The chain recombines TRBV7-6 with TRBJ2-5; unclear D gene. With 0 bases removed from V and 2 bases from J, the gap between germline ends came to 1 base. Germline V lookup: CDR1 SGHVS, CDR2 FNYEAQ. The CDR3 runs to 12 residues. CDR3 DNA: TGTGCCAGCAGCTTAGCGCAAGAGACCCAGTACTTC. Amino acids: CASSLAQETQYF.

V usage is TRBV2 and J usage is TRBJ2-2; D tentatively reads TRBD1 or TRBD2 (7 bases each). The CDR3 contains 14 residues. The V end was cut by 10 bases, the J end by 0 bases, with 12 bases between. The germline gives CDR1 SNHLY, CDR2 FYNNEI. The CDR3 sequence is CATQGGANTGELFF. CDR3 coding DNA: TGTGCCACTCAGGGGGGGGCGAACACCGGGGAGCTGTTTTTT.

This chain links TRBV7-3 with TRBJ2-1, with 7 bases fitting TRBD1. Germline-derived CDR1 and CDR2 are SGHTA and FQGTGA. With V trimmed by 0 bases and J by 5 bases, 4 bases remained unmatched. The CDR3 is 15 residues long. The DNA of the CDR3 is TGTGCCAGCAGCTTAACGAGGCAGGGGGACAATGAGCAGTTCTTC. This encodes CASSLTRQGDNEQFF.

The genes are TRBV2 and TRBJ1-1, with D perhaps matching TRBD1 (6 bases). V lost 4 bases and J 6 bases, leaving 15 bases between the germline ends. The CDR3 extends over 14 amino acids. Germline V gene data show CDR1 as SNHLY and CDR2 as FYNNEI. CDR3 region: CASSGLQGIAEAFF. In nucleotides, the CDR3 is TGTGCCAGCAGTGGCCTACAGGGAATCGCTGAAGCTTTCTTT.